This is a list of T cell receptor beta chains from one sample in a study of metastatic and nonmetastatic thyroid tumors. With MiXCR, TCRdb reprocessed the PCR reads. The sample lists approximately 15,000 clones; 22% were seen once. Input material: adjacent normal tissue. These receptors originate from a female donor with papillary thyroid cancer or a benign thyroid nodule (not recorded which). Some clones in this sample may be carry-over from other donors' samples. Both conserved end residues are part of each CDR3. Each record gives: J gene, D gene, clone size, V gene, CDR3 protein, CDR3 DNA. D genes are given only for firm matches. Some rows mark clone size as missing; the rest say once, few, many or name a class of expanded clone.

>TRBJ1-6|NA|many|TRBV12-3/TRBV12-4
CASSPKGGVNSPLHF
TGTGCCAGCAGCCCAAAAGGTGGGGTTAATTCACCCCTCCACTTT
>TRBJ2-7|TRBD1|NA|TRBV3-1
CASSQMLLGQGPAYEQYF
TGTGCCAGCAGCCAAATGCTACTCGGACAGGGGCCAGCCTACGAGCAGTACTTC
>TRBJ2-7|TRBD1|NA|TRBV6-1
CASSEGDRDRGSNEQYF
TGTGCCAGCAGTGAAGGGGACCGGGACAGGGGAAGCAACGAGCAGTACTTC
>TRBJ2-7|TRBD2|few|TRBV30
CAWSLLGTSGRVKQYF
TGTGCCTGGAGTTTACTAGGGACTAGCGGGAGGGTGAAGCAGTACTTC
>TRBJ1-2|NA|few|TRBV6-1
CASSESYDTF
TGTGCCAGCAGTGAATCCTACGACACCTTC
>TRBJ1-2|TRBD1|few|TRBV12-3/TRBV12-4
CASTWTGSNGYTF
TGTGCCAGCACCTGGACAGGTTCCAATGGCTACACCTTC
>TRBJ2-1|NA|NA|TRBV30
CAWSKVLVYNEQFF
TGTGCCTGGAGTAAGGTCTTGGTCTACAATGAGCAGTTCTTC
>TRBJ1-5|NA|few|TRBV27
CASSPNRLSNQPQHF
TGTGCCAGCAGTCCTAATCGACTAAGCAATCAGCCCCAGCATTTT
>TRBJ1-1|NA|NA|TRBV18
CASSPNFGGANTEAFF
TGTGCCAGCTCACCAAATTTCGGGGGAGCGAACACTGAAGCTTTCTTT
>TRBJ1-2|NA|many|TRBV30
CAWSVQRVGGSGYTF
TGTGCCTGGAGTGTACAACGAGTCGGGGGGAGCGGCTACACCTTC
>TRBJ1-2|TRBD1|few|TRBV19
CASRDRPYGYTF
TGTGCCAGCCGGGACAGGCCATATGGCTACACCTTC
>TRBJ2-4|NA|few|TRBV2
CASSIRVFQYF
TGTGCCAGCAGCATACGGGTATTTCAGTACTTC
>TRBJ2-2|NA|few|TRBV6-1
CASRQGNTGELFF
TGTGCCAGCAGGCAGGGTAACACCGGGGAGCTGTTTTTT
>TRBJ2-5|TRBD2|NA|TRBV28
CASSKAGGGETQYF
TGTGCCAGCAGTAAAGCGGGAGGCGGGGAGACCCAGTACTTC
>TRBJ2-1|TRBD1|NA|TRBV7-6
CASSFLTGDSYNEQFF
TGTGCCAGCAGCTTTTTGACAGGGGATTCCTACAATGAGCAGTTCTTC
>TRBJ2-3|TRBD2|few|TRBV27
CASQGLPSGRVTDTQYF
TGTGCCTCCCAGGGTCTCCCTAGCGGGAGGGTTACAGATACGCAGTATTTT
>TRBJ1-1|TRBD1|few|TRBV30
CAWSVNRGVVEAFF
TGTGCCTGGAGCGTAAACAGGGGGGTGGTTGAAGCTTTCTTT
>TRBJ2-1|NA|NA|TRBV27
CASTIQGGLNERFF
TGTGCCAGCACCATACAGGGGGGGCTGAATGAGCGGTTCTTC
>TRBJ1-2|TRBD1|many|TRBV5-4
CASSLGVSPGQGADGYTF
TGTGCCAGCAGCTTGGGGGTGTCGCCGGGACAGGGGGCTGATGGCTACACCTTC
>TRBJ2-2|NA|few|TRBV6-2/TRBV6-3
CASSKQGATGGELFF
TGTGCCAGCAGCAAACAGGGAGCAACGGGCGGGGAGCTGTTTTTT
>TRBJ2-7|NA|NA|TRBV7-3
CASSLTGYDEQYF
TGTGCCAGCAGCTTAACCGGGTACGACGAGCAGTACTTC
>TRBJ2-2|TRBD2|many|TRBV6-1
CASSPTSGNTGELFF
TGTGCCAGCAGTCCGACTAGCGGGAACACCGGGGAGCTGTTTTTT
>TRBJ2-1|NA|NA|TRBV3-1
CASSKGGHEQFF
TGTGCCAGCAGCAAGGGAGGCCATGAGCAGTTCTTC
>TRBJ2-2|TRBD1|few|TRBV7-2
CASSLDRGRPGELFF
TGTGCCAGCAGCTTAGACAGGGGGCGCCCCGGGGAGCTGTTTTTT
>TRBJ1-6|NA|NA|TRBV20-1
CSVPGRGIGALHF
TGCAGTGTACCAGGGAGGGGGATTGGGGCCCTCCACTTT
>TRBJ1-2|TRBD1|many|TRBV6-1
CASSEGTGGYYGYTF
TGTGCCAGCAGTGAAGGGACAGGGGGCTACTATGGCTACACCTTC
>TRBJ1-3|NA|few|TRBV6-2/TRBV6-3
CASRPPRGASGNTIYF
TGTGCCAGCAGACCTCCCCGGGGGGCATCTGGAAACACCATATATTTT
>TRBJ2-7|NA|many|TRBV27
CASSFRGAYEQYF
TGTGCCAGCAGTTTCAGGGGAGCCTACGAGCAGTACTTC
>TRBJ1-5|NA|NA|TRBV12-3/TRBV12-4
CASKFGNQPQHF
TGTGCCAGCAAATTCGGGAATCAGCCCCAGCATTTT
>TRBJ2-6|TRBD1|NA|TRBV6-2/TRBV6-3
CASSYSRGQGLSGANVLTF
TGTGCCAGCAGTTACTCGCGTGGACAGGGGCTCTCTGGGGCCAACGTCCTGACTTTC
>TRBJ1-6|NA|few|TRBV15
CATSREGGAPLHF
TGTGCCACCAGCAGGGAAGGGGGTGCACCCCTCCACTTT
>TRBJ2-7|TRBD1|NA|TRBV5-1
CASSPGQGFNEQYF
TGCGCCAGCAGTCCGGGACAGGGGTTCAACGAGCAGTACTTC
>TRBJ2-3|TRBD1|few|TRBV10-2
CASKQGADTQYF
TGCGCCAGCAAACAGGGGGCAGATACGCAGTATTTT
>TRBJ2-1|NA|NA|TRBV6-4
CASSRRERDEQFF
TGTGCCAGCAGCCGCCGAGAGAGGGATGAGCAGTTCTTC
>TRBJ2-5|NA|few|TRBV12-3/TRBV12-4
CASSSRTGETQYF
TGTGCCAGCAGCTCCCGAACGGGGGAGACCCAGTACTTC
>TRBJ2-7|TRBD2|many|TRBV10-1
CASSDILAGGIYEQYF
TGCGCCAGCAGTGATATCCTAGCGGGAGGGATCTACGAGCAGTACTTC
>TRBJ2-7|NA|NA|TRBV27
CASSWGRGYEQYF
TGTGCCAGCAGTTGGGGCCGGGGCTACGAGCAGTACTTC
>TRBJ1-5|TRBD1|large|TRBV20-1
CSARVGDRGFDQPQHF
TGCAGTGCTAGAGTGGGGGACAGGGGTTTCGATCAGCCCCAGCATTTT
>TRBJ2-7|NA|few|TRBV10-1
CASSDGSSYEQYF
TGCGCCAGCAGTGACGGGAGCTCCTACGAGCAGTACTTC
>TRBJ2-5|TRBD2|NA|TRBV20-1
CSAGGGRLAGAETQYF
TGCAGTGCTGGGGGGGGAAGACTAGCGGGTGCCGAGACCCAGTACTTC
>TRBJ2-1|NA|NA|TRBV19
CASSIARYNEQFF
TGTGCCAGTAGTATAGCACGTTACAATGAGCAGTTCTTC
>TRBJ2-2|TRBD2|few|TRBV5-1
CASSGGTSGGELFF
TGCGCCAGCAGCGGAGGGACTAGCGGCGGGGAGCTGTTTTTT
>TRBJ1-1|NA|few|TRBV11-2
CASSLGGPQEAFF
TGTGCCAGCAGCTTAGGGGGTCCGCAGGAAGCTTTCTTT
>TRBJ1-5|NA|few|TRBV6-6
CASSYRQALDQPQHF
TGTGCCAGCAGTTATAGACAGGCACTCGATCAGCCCCAGCATTTT
>TRBJ1-2|NA|many|TRBV6-1
CASSSTPGHYGYTF
TGTGCCAGCAGCTCAACCCCCGGGCACTATGGCTACACCTTC
>TRBJ1-2|NA|NA|TRBV12-3/TRBV12-4
CASVRAGHGYGYTF
TGTGCCAGCGTAAGAGCAGGACACGGCTATGGCTACACCTTC
>TRBJ1-2|NA|NA|TRBV6-1
CASSLPWGRGYTF
TGTGCCAGCAGTCTCCCTTGGGGCCGTGGCTACACCTTC
>TRBJ1-3|NA|NA|TRBV12-3/TRBV12-4
CASSFGTPSGNTIYF
TGTGCCAGCAGTTTTGGGACACCCTCTGGAAACACCATATATTTT
>TRBJ2-7|TRBD1|few|TRBV11-3
CASSPGTGPYEQYF
TGTGCCAGCAGCCCCGGGACAGGGCCCTACGAGCAGTACTTC
>TRBJ1-6|NA|few|TRBV5-1
CASSLTDNSPLHF
TGCGCCAGCAGCTTGACGGATAATTCACCCCTCCACTTT